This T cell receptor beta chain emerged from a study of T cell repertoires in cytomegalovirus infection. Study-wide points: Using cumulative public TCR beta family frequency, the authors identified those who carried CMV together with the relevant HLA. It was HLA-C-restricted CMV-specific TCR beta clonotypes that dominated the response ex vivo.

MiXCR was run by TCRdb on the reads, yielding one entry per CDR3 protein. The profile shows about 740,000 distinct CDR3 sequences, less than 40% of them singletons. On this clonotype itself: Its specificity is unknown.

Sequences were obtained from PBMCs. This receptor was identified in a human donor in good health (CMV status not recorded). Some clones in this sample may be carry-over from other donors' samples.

CDR3 region: CASTQGGLTYEQYF. The DNA of the CDR3 is TGTGCCAGCACCCAGGGGGGGTTAACCTACGAGCAGTACTTC. The chain employs TRBV6-5 and TRBJ2-7; possibly TRBD1 or TRBD2 for D (7 bases each). Germline V gene sequence: CDR1 MNHEY, CDR2 SVGAGI. This CDR3 is built from 14 residues. The V end was cut by 7 bases, the J end by 2 bases, with 15 bases between.